This T cell receptor (beta chain) was identified during a study of T cell repertoires in cytomegalovirus infection. TCRdb recomputed calls from the reads with MiXCR, one row per CDR3 protein. The sample records 250,000 to 300,000 distinct CDR3 sequences, roughly a quarter being singletons. The CDR3 spans 15 residues. Germline loops: CDR1 SGHNT, CDR2 YENEEA. The ends lost 3 bases at V and 6 bases at J; junction bases unmatched: 2. The sequenced sample was PBMCs. This rearrangement joins TRBV11-3 to TRBJ2-3; 14 nucleotides line up with TRBD2. The TCR comes from a human donor in good health (CMV status not recorded). Some clones in this sample may be carry-over from other donors' samples. CDR3 loop: CASSLTSGGDDTQYF. The CDR3, as DNA: TGTGCCAGCAGCTTGACTAGCGGGGGGGATGATACGCAGTATTTT.